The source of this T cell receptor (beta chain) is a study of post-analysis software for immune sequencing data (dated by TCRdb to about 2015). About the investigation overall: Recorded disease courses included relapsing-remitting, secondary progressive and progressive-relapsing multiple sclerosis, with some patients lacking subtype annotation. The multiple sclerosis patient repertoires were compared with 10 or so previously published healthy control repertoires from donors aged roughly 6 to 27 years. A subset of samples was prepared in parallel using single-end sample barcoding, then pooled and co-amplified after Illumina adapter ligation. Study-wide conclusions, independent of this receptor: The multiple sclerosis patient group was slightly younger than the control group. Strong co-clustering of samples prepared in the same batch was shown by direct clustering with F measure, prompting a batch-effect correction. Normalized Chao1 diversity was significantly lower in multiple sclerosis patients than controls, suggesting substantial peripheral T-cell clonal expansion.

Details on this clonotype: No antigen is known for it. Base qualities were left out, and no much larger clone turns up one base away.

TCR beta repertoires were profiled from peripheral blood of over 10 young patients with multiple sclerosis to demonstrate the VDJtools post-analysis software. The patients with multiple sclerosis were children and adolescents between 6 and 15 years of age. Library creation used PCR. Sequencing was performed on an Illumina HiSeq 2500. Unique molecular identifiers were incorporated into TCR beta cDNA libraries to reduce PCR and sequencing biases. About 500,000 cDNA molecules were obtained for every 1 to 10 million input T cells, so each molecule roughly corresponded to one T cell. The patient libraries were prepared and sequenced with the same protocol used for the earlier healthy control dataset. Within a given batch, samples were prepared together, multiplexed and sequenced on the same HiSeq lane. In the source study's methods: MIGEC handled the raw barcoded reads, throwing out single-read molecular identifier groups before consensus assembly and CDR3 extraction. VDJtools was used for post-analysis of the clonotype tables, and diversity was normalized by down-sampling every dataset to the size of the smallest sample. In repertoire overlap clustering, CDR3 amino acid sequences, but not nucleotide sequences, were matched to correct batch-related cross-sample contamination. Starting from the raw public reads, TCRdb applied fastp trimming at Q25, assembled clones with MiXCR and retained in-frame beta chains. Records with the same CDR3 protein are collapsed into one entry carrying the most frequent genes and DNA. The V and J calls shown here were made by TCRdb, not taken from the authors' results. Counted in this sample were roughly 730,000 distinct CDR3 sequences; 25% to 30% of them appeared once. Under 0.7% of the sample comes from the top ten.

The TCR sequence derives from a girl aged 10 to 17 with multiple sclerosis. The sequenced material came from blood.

In nucleotide form, the sequence is TGCGCCAGCAGCCAAGATAATCACGTGGGGGGCCTCAACAATGAGCAGTTCTTC. This codes for CASSQDNHVGGLNNEQFF. This sequence uses TRBV4-1 and TRBJ2-1, with the D assignment possibly TRBD1 or TRBD2, given 6 matching bases for each. Reading from cysteine to phenylalanine, the CDR3 counts 18 amino acids. CDR3 DNA only is kept here, 54 bases in frame from base 1. V gives up 0 bases and J gives up 5 bases, and the segment between their germline ends measures 20 bases. The germline V gene encodes CDR1 MGHRA and CDR2 YSYEKL.